Presented here are 10 T cell receptor beta chains from one specimen sequenced in a study of T cell repertoires in cytomegalovirus infection. TCRdb re-analysed the reads in MiXCR, keeping a single row per CDR3 protein. The sample includes 200,000 to 250,000 distinct CDR3 sequences, about 38% seen only once; the top ten take 59%. Their recognized antigens are unknown. Specimen: CD8+ T cells from cultured PBMCs, collected from culture after CMV antigen stimulation. The receptors shown here come from a human donor in good health (CMV status not recorded). Some clones in this sample may be carry-over from other donors' samples.

The rearrangement joins TRBV5-4 to TRBJ2-5; D possibly matches TRBD1 or TRBD2 (7 bases each). CDR1 and CDR2 from the germline V gene are SGHNT and YYREEE (reference sequence). This CDR3 has 15 amino acids. V shed 4 bases and J shed 2 bases, with 15 bases lying between them. CDR3 region: CASSGLGTAQETQYF. In nucleotides, the CDR3 is TGTGCCAGCAGCGGACTAGGGACAGCACAAGAGACCCAGTACTTC.

The table lists this clonotype with a few counts. The chain recombines TRBV11-2 with TRBJ1-1; D unresolved. Germline loops: CDR1 SGHAT, CDR2 FQNNGV. The V end was cut by 8 bases, the J end by 1 base, with 8 bases between. CDR3 length: 12 amino acids. CDR3 amino acids: CASEGKNTEAFF. The CDR3 coding sequence is TGTGCCAGCGAAGGCAAGAACACTGAAGCTTTCTTT.

This chain connects TRBV27 to TRBJ1-5, with TRBD1 as a possible D gene (5 bases). Trimming removed 2 bases at V and 1 base at J, with 9 bases between. Germline-derived CDR1 and CDR2 are MNHEY and SMNVEV (reference sequence). This CDR3 contains 15 residues. CDR3 DNA sequence: TGTGCCAGCAGTTTACGGGGCAGAAGCAATCAGCCCCAGCATTTT. Residues: CASSLRGRSNQPQHF.

The chain combines TRBV20-1 with TRBJ2-5; TRBD1 matches at 8 bases. The CDR3 covers 12 residues. J was trimmed by 5 bases and V by 5 bases; bases with no gene match: 4. The V gene's germline CDR1 is DFQATT and CDR2 SNEGSKA (reference sequence). The DNA for the CDR3 is TGCAGTGCTTTCCGGGACAGGGAGACCCAGTACTTC. It encodes CSAFRDRETQYF.

The CDR3 nucleotides are TGTGCCAGCAGCCCACGGACGGACCAAGAGACCCAGTACTTC. Protein: CASSPRTDQETQYF. The chain couples TRBV7-9 to TRBJ2-5; D is unclear. With 5 bases removed from V and 0 bases from J, the gap between germline ends came to 10 bases. The CDR3 contains 14 residues. Germline CDR1 SEHNR, CDR2 FQNEAQ (reference sequence).

The chain uses TRBV7-9 and TRBJ1-1; D call uncertain. V gave up 4 bases and J gave up 6 bases, with 6 bases separating them. Germline V lookup: CDR1 SEHNR, CDR2 FQNEAQ (reference sequence). This CDR3 is 11 amino acids long. This CDR3 reads CASSSLPEAFF. DNA of the CDR3: TGTGCCAGCAGCTCTCTCCCTGAAGCTTTCTTT. The variable domain in full, completed from reference TRBV7-9 and TRBJ1-1, reads DTGVSQNPRHKITKRGQNVTFRCDPISEHNRLYWYRQTLGQGPEFLTYFQNEAQLEKSRLLSDRFSAERPKGSFSTLEIQRTEQGDSAMYLCASSSLPEAFFGQGTRLTVV.

This CDR3 reads CASSQLAGAVTGELFF. The CDR3 DNA reads TGTGCCAGCAGCCAATTAGCGGGGGCGGTCACCGGGGAGCTGTTTTTT. V gene TRBV3-1 combines with J gene TRBJ2-2; 9 bases map to TRBD2. The CDR3 is 16 amino acids. Germline V gene lookup returns CDR1 LGHDT and CDR2 YNNKEL (reference sequence). V shed 2 bases and J 4 bases; nucleotides not matched to a gene: 5.

V is TRBV15 and J is TRBJ2-5; D perhaps matches TRBD2 (5 bases). CDR1 is LNHNV, CDR2 YYDKDF, per germline (reference sequence). Trimming stripped 0 bases from V and 4 bases from J, with 15 bases between. The CDR3 loop spans 16 amino acids. CDR3 region: CATSRDLEGVGETQYF. Here the CDR3 DNA reads TGTGCCACCAGCAGAGATCTTGAGGGAGTAGGAGAGACCCAGTACTTC.

J is TRBJ2-1 and V is TRBV23-1, with 7 bases identical to TRBD1. TRBV23-1 is an ORF, with its function uncertain. The trim removed 3 bases at V and 9 bases at J, leaving 8 bases unmatched. CDR3 length: 14 residues. The CDR3 coding sequence is TGCGCCAGCAGTCACCCGACAGGGCGGATTGAGCAGTTCTTC. It yields the protein CASSHPTGRIEQFF.

The J gene is TRBJ2-1, the V gene TRBV14; no definite D call. The CDR3 covers 12 residues. In germline, CDR1 is SGHDN, CDR2 FVKESK. V was pared by 3 bases and J by 10 bases, with 10 bases between. As DNA, the CDR3 is TGTGCCAGCAGCCACATGAGAGAGGAGCAGTTCTTC. This translates into CASSHMREEQFF.